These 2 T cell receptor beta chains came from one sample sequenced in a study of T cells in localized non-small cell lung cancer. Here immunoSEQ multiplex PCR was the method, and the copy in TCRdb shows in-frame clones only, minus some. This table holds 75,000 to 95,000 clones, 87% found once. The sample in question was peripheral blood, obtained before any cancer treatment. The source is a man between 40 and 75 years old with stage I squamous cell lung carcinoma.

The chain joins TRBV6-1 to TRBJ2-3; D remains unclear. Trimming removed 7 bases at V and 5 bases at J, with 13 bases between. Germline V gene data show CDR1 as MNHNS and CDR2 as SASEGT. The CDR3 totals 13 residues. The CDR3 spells CASKRDQRDTQYF. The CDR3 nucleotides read TGTGCCAGCAAAAGAGATCAACGAGATACGCAGTATTTT.

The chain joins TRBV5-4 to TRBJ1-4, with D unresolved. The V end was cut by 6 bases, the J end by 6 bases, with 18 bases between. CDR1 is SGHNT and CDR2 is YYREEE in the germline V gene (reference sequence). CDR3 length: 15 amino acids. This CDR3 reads CASTLPGSVYEKLFF. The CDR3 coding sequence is TGTGCCAGCACCCTCCCAGGCAGCGTGTATGAAAAACTGTTTTTT.